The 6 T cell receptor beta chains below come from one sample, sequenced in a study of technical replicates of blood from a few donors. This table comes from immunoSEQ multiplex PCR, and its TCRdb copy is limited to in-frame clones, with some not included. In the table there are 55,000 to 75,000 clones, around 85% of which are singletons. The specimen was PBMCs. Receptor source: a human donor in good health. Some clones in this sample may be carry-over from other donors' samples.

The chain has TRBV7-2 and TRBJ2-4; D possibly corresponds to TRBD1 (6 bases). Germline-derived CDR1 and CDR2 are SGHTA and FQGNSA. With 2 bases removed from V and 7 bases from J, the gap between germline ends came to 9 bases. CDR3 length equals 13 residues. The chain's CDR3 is CASSLYRENIQYF. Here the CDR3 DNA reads TGTGCCAGCAGCTTATACAGGGAGAACATTCAGTACTTC.

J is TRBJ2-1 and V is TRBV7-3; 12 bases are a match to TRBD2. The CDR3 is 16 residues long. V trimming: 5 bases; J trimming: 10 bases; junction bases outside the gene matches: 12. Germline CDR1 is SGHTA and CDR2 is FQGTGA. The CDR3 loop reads CASSPQRTSGKGEQFF. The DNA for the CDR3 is TGTGCCAGCAGCCCACAGCGGACTAGCGGGAAAGGGGAGCAGTTCTTC.

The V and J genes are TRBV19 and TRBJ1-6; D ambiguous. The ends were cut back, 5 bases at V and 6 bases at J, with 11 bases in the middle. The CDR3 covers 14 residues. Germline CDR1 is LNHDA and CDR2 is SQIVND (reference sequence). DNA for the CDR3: TGTGCCAGTAGTCAAGCCATCTTTAATTCACCCCTCCACTTT. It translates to CASSQAIFNSPLHF.

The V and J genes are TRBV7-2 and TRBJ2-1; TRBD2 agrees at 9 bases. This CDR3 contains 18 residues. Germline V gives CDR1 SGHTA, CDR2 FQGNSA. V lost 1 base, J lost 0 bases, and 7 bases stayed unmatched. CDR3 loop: CASSLELAGSSSYNEQFF. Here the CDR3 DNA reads TGTGCCAGCAGCTTAGAACTAGCGGGCAGTTCCTCCTACAATGAGCAGTTCTTC.

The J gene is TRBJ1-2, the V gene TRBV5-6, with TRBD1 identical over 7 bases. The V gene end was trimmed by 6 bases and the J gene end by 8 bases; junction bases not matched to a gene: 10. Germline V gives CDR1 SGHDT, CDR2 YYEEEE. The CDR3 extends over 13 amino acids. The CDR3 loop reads CASTRDSLGGYTF. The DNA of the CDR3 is TGTGCCAGCACGCGGGACAGCCTCGGGGGCTACACCTTC.

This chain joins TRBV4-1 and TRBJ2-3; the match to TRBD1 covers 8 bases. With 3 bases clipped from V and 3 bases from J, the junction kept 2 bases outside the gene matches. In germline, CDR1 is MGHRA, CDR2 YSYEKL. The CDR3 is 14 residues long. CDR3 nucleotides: TGCGCCAGCAGCCACCGGACAGGGACAGATACGCAGTATTTT. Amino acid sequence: CASSHRTGTDTQYF.